This T cell receptor beta chain was observed in a study of T cell responses to AZD1222 COVID-19 vaccine. The data were produced by immunoSEQ multiplex PCR, yet TCRdb's version contains in-frame clones alone and is incomplete. This sample yields roughly 160,000 clones, of which around 91% are seen a single time; approximately 6.9% belongs to the top ten. The V gene's germline CDR1 is LNHDA and CDR2 SQIVND (reference sequence). The CDR3 runs to 12 residues. Trimming removed 3 bases from V and 4 bases from J, with 6 bases in between. The clonotype was recovered from an adult in good health. The material was peripheral blood, obtained on day 0 of AZD1222 vaccination. The chain combines TRBV19 with TRBJ1-1; no clear D. CDR3 sequence: CASSIRSTEAFF. The CDR3 DNA reads TGTGCCAGTAGTATCCGGAGCACTGAAGCTTTCTTT.